This T cell receptor (beta chain) was recorded in a study of blood T cell repertoires in COVID-19. For the study at large: The United States, Italy and Spain provided the acute and convalescent COVID-19 samples. Sources were T cells, B-cell-depleted T cells, or PBMCs; the material itself was cDNA or gDNA.

In the original workflow: By means of reference gene primer amplification, nucleated cell counts were estimated. Using immunoSEQ multiplex PCR, the repertoire was profiled, and TCRdb retains in-frame clones only, with some absent. V, J and clone size are taken as reported in that table, and D and trimming were inferred from the DNA itself. The sample carries 90,000 to 100,000 clones, roughly 84% recorded once. From germline, CDR1 is SQVTM and CDR2 ANQGSEA. Trimming shortened V by 1 base and J by 1 base, and 5 bases separated the two germline ends. The CDR3 contains 14 residues. This chain joins TRBV29-1 and TRBJ2-6; D is ambiguous. This clonotype originated in a man aged 55 to 70 with acute or convalescent COVID-19. Sequenced sample: peripheral blood. The CDR3 sequence is CSVEVLSGANVLTF. In nucleotides, the CDR3 is TGCAGCGTTGAAGTGCTATCTGGGGCCAACGTCCTGACTTTC. Filled out from reference TRBV29-1 and TRBJ2-6, the complete variable domain reads SAVISQKPSRDICQRGTSLTIQCQVDSQVTMMFWYRQQPGQSLTLIATANQGSEATYESGFVIDKFPISRPNLTFSTLTVSNMSPEDSSIYLCSVEVLSGANVLTFGAGSRLTVL.